Following are 20 T cell receptor beta chains from one sample sequenced in a study of blood T cell repertoires in COVID-19 (dated by TCRdb to about 2020). Library preparation used the immunoSEQ multiplex PCR assay. This immuneACCESS table, as held by TCRdb, lists in-frame sequences with V and J called but not all clones. Of the missing ones, under half trace to an unresolved V gene in checked studies; the others have no known cause. The sample table records 200,000 or so clones; about nine tenths of these occur just once. The ten biggest clones cover 2.1% of the sample. The sequencing sample was made of peripheral blood. The receptors were sampled from a man aged 65-85 years with active or convalescent COVID-19.

This clone is a singleton in its sample. The J gene is TRBJ1-4, the V gene TRBV29-1; D is possibly TRBD1 (5 bases). CDR3 length: 14 residues. Germline CDR1 is SQVTM and CDR2 is ANQGSEA. V was clipped by 7 bases and J by 4 bases, with 16 bases between them. As DNA, the CDR3 is TGCAGCGCCGCCCTTGGGGGGATTAATGAAAAACTGTTTTTT. Amino acids: CSAALGGINEKLFF.

The chain links TRBV29-1 to TRBJ2-3; D may be TRBD1 (6 bases). Per germline, CDR1 SQVTM and CDR2 ANQGSEA. This CDR3 region has 15 residues. The ends were cut back, 1 base at V and 0 bases at J, with 11 bases in the middle. DNA for the CDR3: TGCAGCGTTGAAGGGGATCAGGGGAGCACAGATACGCAGTATTTT. Protein: CSVEGDQGSTDTQYF.

V usage is TRBV21-1 and J usage is TRBJ1-6; the table's D call of TRBD1 was not tested on the DNA. TRBV21-1 is flagged as a pseudogene. The CDR3 contains 15 residues. The CDR3 here is CASPKGRQGNSPLHF. The DNA for the CDR3 is TGTGCCAGCCCAAAGGGTCGCCAGGGTAATTCACCCCTCCACTTT.

This clone has only one observation. The rearrangement links TRBV11-2 to TRBJ1-2; D might be TRBD1 (5 bases). Per germline, CDR1 SGHAT and CDR2 FQNNGV. V shed 2 bases and J shed 2 bases, with 12 bases lying between them. This CDR3 is 15 amino acids long. CDR3 DNA: TGTGCCAGCAGCTTATCCAGGGATTTAAACTATGGCTACACCTTC. Protein product: CASSLSRDLNYGYTF.

The V gene is TRBV6-2 or TRBV6-3, the J gene TRBJ2-7; 10 bases are shared with TRBD1. V trimming: 5 bases; J trimming: 2 bases; junction bases outside the gene matches: 3. CDR1 MNHEY and CDR2 SVGEGT come from the germline V gene. CDR3 length equals 14 residues. This CDR3 is CASSRGQGPYEQYF. The CDR3 region has the DNA TGTGCCAGCAGTAGGGGACAGGGGCCCTACGAGCAGTACTTC.

The rearrangement links TRBV10-3 to TRBJ2-1; TRBD2 matches at 8 bases. CDR1 and CDR2 (germline): ENHRY, SYGVKD. The ends lost 3 bases at V and 5 bases at J; junction bases unmatched: 12. This CDR3 has 17 amino acids. The CDR3 reads CAISDQRREGPHNEQFF. The CDR3 DNA follows: TGTGCCATCAGTGACCAAAGACGGGAGGGCCCCCACAATGAGCAGTTCTTC.

There are a few counts of this clone. The rearrangement uses TRBV15 and TRBJ2-7; D may be TRBD2 (5 bases). From germline, CDR1 is LNHNV and CDR2 YYDKDF (reference sequence). Trimming shortened V by 6 bases and J by 0 bases, and 12 bases separated the two germline ends. This CDR3 contains 14 residues. This CDR3 reads CATSSEGISYEQYF. CDR3 DNA: TGTGCCACCAGTAGTGAGGGCATCTCCTACGAGCAGTACTTC.

V usage is TRBV19 and J usage is TRBJ2-2; no clear D gene. V lost 4 bases, J lost 0 bases, and 9 bases lay in between. The CDR3 sequence is 15 residues long. Germline CDR1 is LNHDA and CDR2 is SQIVND (reference sequence). CDR3 sequence reads: CASSNTPPNTGELFF. The CDR3 DNA sequence: TGTGCCAGTAGTAACACACCCCCGAACACCGGGGAGCTGTTTTTT.

The chain joins TRBV20-1 to TRBJ2-7, with a weak D call TRBD2 (5 bases). Trimming stripped 7 bases from V and 2 bases from J, with 9 bases between. The V gene's germline CDR1 is DFQATT and CDR2 SNEGSKA (reference sequence). This CDR3 contains 11 residues. The DNA for the CDR3 is TGCAGTGTCCCGGGAACCTACGAGCAGTACTTC. Its protein product is CSVPGTYEQYF.

The chain uses TRBV19 and TRBJ1-5; D unclear. V gave up 8 bases and J gave up 3 bases, with 11 bases separating them. The V gene's germline CDR1 is LNHDA and CDR2 SQIVND (reference sequence). CDR3 length: 13 residues. CDR3 bases: TGTGCCAGTCAGCGGAGCGCCAATCAGCCCCAGCATTTT. Its protein is CASQRSANQPQHF.

The V call is TRBV24-1, the J call TRBJ2-5; a weak D match, TRBD2 (5 bases). CDR3 length: 12 amino acids. Trimming took off 2 bases at V and 7 bases at J, with 7 bases between the two ends. Per germline, CDR1 KGHDR and CDR2 SFDVKD. The CDR3 region has the DNA TGTGCCACCAGTGATTCTGAGGGGACCCAGTACTTC. Translating it yields CATSDSEGTQYF.

The V call is TRBV12-3 or TRBV12-4, the J call TRBJ1-2; 7 positions match TRBD1. The CDR3 extends over 12 amino acids. After removal of 7 bases from V and 4 bases from J, the junction contained 3 bases not matched to a gene. The DNA for the CDR3 is TGTGCCAGCACCAAGGGGGCCTATGGCTACACCTTC. It specifies CASTKGAYGYTF.

The chain joins TRBV5-1 to TRBJ2-3; 10 positions match TRBD2. This CDR3 region has 17 residues. The J segment lost 2 bases and the V segment lost 0 bases, leaving 6 bases of the junction unmatched. The germline gives CDR1 SGHRS, CDR2 YFSETQ. Here the CDR3 reads CASSLGGTSVNTDTQYF. The CDR3 DNA reads TGCGCCAGCAGCTTGGGAGGGACTAGCGTTAACACAGATACGCAGTATTTT.

The chain joins TRBV28 to TRBJ1-4, with TRBD1 as a possible D gene (5 bases). The CDR3 loop spans 18 amino acids. Germline CDR1 reads MDHEN; CDR2 reads SYDVKM. Trimming removed 3 bases at V and 4 bases at J, with 21 bases between. CDR3 bases: TGTGCCAGCAGTTTCCAGTTTGCGAAGGGGCGGGGTAATGAAAAACTGTTTTTT. It codes for CASSFQFAKGRGNEKLFF.

The chain couples TRBV10-3 to TRBJ1-1; 9 bases agree with TRBD1. The V and J ends lost 6 bases and 6 bases, in that order; junction bases with no gene match: 8. This CDR3 has 14 residues. Per germline, CDR1 ENHRY and CDR2 SYGVKD. The CDR3 nucleotides read TGTGCCATCAGCGATACAGGGGGCGTCGCTGAAGCTTTCTTT. Its protein is CAISDTGGVAEAFF.

This sequence joins TRBV9 and TRBJ1-2, with D possibly matching TRBD1 (6 bases). The germline V gene has CDR1 SGDLS and CDR2 YYNGEE. The CDR3 is made up of 11 amino acids. V lost 7 bases and J lost 6, with 10 bases in between. CDR3 amino acids: CASEAGDGYTF. The CDR3 nucleotides are TGTGCCAGCGAGGCAGGGGATGGCTACACCTTC.

V and J are TRBV29-1 and TRBJ1-1; perhaps TRBD1 as D (5 bases). There are 12 residues in the CDR3. Looked up from germline, CDR1 is SQVTM and CDR2 is ANQGSEA. V shed 7 bases and J shed 4 bases, with 13 bases lying between them. CDR3 coding DNA: TGCAGCGGGAGCGGGGCTAGCACTGAAGCTTTCTTT. This sequence encodes CSGSGASTEAFF.

This clone showed up just once. The chain links TRBV7-9 to TRBJ2-7; the match to TRBD1 covers 7 bases. CDR1 is SEHNR and CDR2 is FQNEAQ in the germline V gene (reference sequence). V shed 5 bases and J 5 bases; nucleotides not matched to a gene: 6. The CDR3 loop spans 13 amino acids. CDR3: CASSKFQGDEQYF. DNA for the CDR3: TGTGCCAGCAGCAAATTTCAGGGGGACGAGCAGTACTTC.

The gene calls are TRBV6-5 and TRBJ2-4; D may be TRBD2 (5 bases). Germline CDR1 is MNHEY and CDR2 is SVGAGI. V lost 2 bases to trimming and J lost 1 base, with 9 bases between them. The CDR3 is 15 amino acids. The CDR3: CASSYNGVAKNIQYF. CDR3 nucleotides: TGTGCCAGCAGTTACAACGGGGTGGCCAAAAACATTCAGTACTTC.

This sequence joins TRBV5-6 and TRBJ2-3, with TRBD1 matching 7 bases. The CDR3 length is 12 residues. J gave up 7 bases and V 4 bases, and 3 bases lay outside the gene matches. Germline CDR1 SGHDT, CDR2 YYEEEE. CDR3 coding DNA: TGTGCCAGCAGCGGGGGACAGTATACGCAGTATTTT. This translates into CASSGGQYTQYF.